This T cell receptor beta chain was sequenced for a study of blood T cell repertoires in COVID-19. Study-wide background: Acute and convalescent COVID-19 specimens originated in the United States, Italy and Spain. T cells, B-cell-depleted T cells, or PBMCs supplied cDNA or gDNA.

Produced via immunoSEQ multiplex PCR; TCRdb's table is partial and in-frame only. The sample lists tens of thousands of clones; around four fifths were seen once. The CDR3 sequence is 15 residues long. Trimming removed 6 bases from V and 5 bases from J; junction bases left unmatched: 6. Germline assignment: CDR1 SGHVS and CDR2 FQNEAQ. The source material was peripheral blood. The chain carries TRBV7-8 and TRBJ2-1, with TRBD2 matching 11 bases. The sequence was obtained from a human donor in a cohort sampled during active COVID-19. The CDR3 spells CASRETSGDHNEQFF. The CDR3 nucleotides are TGTGCCAGCAGGGAGACTAGCGGGGACCACAATGAGCAGTTCTTC.